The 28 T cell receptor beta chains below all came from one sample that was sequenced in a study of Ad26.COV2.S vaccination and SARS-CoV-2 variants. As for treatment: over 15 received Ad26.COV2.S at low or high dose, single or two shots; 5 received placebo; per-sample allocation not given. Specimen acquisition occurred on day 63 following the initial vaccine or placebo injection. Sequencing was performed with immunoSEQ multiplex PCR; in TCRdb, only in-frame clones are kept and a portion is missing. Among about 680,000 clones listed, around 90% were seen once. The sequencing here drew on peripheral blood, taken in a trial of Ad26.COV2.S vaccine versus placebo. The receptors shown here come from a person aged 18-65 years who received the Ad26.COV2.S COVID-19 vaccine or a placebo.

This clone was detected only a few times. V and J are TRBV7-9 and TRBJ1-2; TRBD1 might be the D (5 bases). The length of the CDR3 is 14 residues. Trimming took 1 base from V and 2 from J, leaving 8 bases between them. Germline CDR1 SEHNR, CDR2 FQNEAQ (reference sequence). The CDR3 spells CASSLVRENYGYTF. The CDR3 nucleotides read TGTGCCAGCAGCTTAGTCAGGGAGAACTATGGCTACACCTTC.

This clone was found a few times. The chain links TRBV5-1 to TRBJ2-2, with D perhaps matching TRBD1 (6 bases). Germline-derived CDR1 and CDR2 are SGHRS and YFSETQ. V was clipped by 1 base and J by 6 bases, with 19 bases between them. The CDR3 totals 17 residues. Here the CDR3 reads CASSLRPGASRAGELFF. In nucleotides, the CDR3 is TGCGCCAGCAGCTTGAGACCAGGGGCGTCCCGCGCCGGGGAGCTGTTTTTT. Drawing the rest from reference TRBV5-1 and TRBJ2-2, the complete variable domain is KAGVTQTPRYLIKTRGQQVTLSCSPISGHRSVSWYQQTPGQGLQFLFEYFSETQRNKGNFPGRFSGRQFSNSRSEMNVSTLELGDSALYLCASSLRPGASRAGELFFGEGSRLTVL.

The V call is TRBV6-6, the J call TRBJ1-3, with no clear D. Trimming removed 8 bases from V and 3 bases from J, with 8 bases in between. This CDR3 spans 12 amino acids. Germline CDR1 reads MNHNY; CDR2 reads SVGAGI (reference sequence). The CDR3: CASRAGGNTIYF. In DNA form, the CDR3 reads TGTGCCAGCCGGGCAGGTGGAAACACCATATATTTT.

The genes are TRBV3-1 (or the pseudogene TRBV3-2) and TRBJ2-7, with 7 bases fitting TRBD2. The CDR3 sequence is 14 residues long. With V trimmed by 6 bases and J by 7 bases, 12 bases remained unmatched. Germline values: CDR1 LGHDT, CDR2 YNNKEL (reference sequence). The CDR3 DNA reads TGTGCCAGCAGAGATTCTAGCGGTGGGGATGAGCAGTACTTC. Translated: CASRDSSGGDEQYF.

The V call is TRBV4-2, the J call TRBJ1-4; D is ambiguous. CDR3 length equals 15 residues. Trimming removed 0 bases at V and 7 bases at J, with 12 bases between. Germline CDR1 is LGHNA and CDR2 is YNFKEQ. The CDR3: CASSQDRKGSEKLFF. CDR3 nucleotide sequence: TGTGCCAGCAGCCAAGATAGGAAGGGAAGTGAAAAACTGTTTTTT.

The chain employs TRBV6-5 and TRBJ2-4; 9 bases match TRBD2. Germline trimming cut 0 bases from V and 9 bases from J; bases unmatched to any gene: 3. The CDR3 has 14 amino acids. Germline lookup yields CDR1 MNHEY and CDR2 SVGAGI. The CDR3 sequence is CASSYSGTSPIQYF. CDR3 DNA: TGTGCCAGCAGTTACTCTGGGACTAGCCCCATTCAGTACTTC.

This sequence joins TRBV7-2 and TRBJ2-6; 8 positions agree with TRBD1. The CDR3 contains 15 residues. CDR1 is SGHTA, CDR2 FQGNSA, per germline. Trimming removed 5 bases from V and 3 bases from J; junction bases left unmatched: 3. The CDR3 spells CASSQTGVGANVLTF. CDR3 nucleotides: TGTGCCAGCAGCCAGACAGGGGTTGGGGCCAACGTCCTGACTTTC. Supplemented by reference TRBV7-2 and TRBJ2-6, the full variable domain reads GAGVSQSPSNKVTEKGKDVELRCDPISGHTALYWYRQSLGQGLEFLIYFQGNSAPDKSGLPSDRFSAERTGGSVSTLTIQRTQQEDSAVYLCASSQTGVGANVLTFGAGSRLTVL.

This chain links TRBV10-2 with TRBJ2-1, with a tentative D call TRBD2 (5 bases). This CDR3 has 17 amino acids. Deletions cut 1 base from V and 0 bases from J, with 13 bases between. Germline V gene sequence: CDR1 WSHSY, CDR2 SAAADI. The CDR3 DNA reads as TGCGCCAGCAGTGAGTTCCGATTAGCGCACTCCTACAATGAGCAGTTCTTC. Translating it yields CASSEFRLAHSYNEQFF.

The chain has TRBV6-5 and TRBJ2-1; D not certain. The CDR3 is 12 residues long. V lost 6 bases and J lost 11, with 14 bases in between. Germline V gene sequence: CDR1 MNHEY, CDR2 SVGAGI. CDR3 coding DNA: TGTGCCAGCAGACATCCCACTGATAAGCAGTTCTTC. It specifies CASRHPTDKQFF.

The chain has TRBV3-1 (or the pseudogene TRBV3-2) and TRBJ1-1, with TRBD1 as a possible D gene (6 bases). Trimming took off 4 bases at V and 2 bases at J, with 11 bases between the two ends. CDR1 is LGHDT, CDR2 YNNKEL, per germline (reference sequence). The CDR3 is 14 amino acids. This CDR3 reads CASSRTAINTEAFF. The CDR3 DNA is TGTGCCAGCAGCCGGACAGCTATTAACACTGAAGCTTTCTTT.

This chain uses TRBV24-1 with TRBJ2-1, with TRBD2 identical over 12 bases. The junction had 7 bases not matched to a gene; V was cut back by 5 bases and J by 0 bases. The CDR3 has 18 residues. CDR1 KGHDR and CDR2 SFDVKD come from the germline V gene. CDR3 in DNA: TGTGCCACCAGTGCCGTGGGACTAGCGGGTAGCTCCTACAATGAGCAGTTCTTC. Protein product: CATSAVGLAGSSYNEQFF.

CDR3 region: CASSPTVISNQPQHF. The CDR3 coding sequence is TGTGCCAGCAGCCCGACAGTGATTAGCAATCAGCCCCAGCATTTT. The rearrangement uses TRBV4-2 and TRBJ1-5; TRBD1 might be the D (5 bases). V dropped 4 bases and J dropped 0 bases, with 10 bases sitting between them. Per germline, CDR1 LGHNA and CDR2 YNFKEQ. The CDR3 covers 15 residues.

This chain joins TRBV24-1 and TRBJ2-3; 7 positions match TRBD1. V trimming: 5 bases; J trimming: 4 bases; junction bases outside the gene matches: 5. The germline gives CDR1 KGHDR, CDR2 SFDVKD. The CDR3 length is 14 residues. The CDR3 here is CATSGTGDPDTQYF. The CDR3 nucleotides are TGTGCCACCAGTGGAACAGGGGACCCAGATACGCAGTATTTT.

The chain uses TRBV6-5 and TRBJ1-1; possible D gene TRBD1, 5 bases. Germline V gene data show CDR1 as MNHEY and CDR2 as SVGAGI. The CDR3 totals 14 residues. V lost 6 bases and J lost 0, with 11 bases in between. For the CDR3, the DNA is TGTGCCAGCAGGAGGGACGGACTGAACACTGAAGCTTTCTTT. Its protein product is CASRRDGLNTEAFF.

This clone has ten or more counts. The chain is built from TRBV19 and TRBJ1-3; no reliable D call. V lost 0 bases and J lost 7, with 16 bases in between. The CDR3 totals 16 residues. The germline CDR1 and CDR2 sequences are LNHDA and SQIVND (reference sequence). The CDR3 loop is CASSIDLTITRNTIYF. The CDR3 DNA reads TGTGCCAGTAGTATAGATTTGACGATAACGCGCAACACCATATATTTT.

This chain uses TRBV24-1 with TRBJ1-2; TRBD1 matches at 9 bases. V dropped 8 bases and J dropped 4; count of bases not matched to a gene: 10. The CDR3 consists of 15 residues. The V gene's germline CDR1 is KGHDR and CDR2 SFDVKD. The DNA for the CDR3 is TGTGCCACCAACCGGGACAGGGCCGCTTTCTATGGCTACACCTTC. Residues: CATNRDRAAFYGYTF.

The CDR3 nucleotides read TGTGCCAGCAGTGTGGAACAGAACACCGGGGAGCTGTTTTTT. This encodes CASSVEQNTGELFF. V is TRBV2 and J is TRBJ2-2; no clear D gene. Per germline, CDR1 SNHLY and CDR2 FYNNEI. There are 14 residues in the CDR3. The V and J ends lost 4 bases and 1 base respectively, with 7 bases between them.

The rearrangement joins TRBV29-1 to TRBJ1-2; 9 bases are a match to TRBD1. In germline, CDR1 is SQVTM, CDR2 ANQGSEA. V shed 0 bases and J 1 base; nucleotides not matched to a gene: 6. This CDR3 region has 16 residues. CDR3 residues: CSVEDIQGAGNYGYTF. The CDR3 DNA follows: TGCAGCGTTGAAGATATACAGGGGGCCGGTAACTATGGCTACACCTTC.

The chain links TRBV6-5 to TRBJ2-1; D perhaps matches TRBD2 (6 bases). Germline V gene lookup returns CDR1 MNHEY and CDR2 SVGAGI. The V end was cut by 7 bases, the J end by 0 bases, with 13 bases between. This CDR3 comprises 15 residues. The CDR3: CASIFSGSSYNEQFF. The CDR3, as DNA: TGTGCCAGCATCTTTAGCGGAAGCTCCTACAATGAGCAGTTCTTC.

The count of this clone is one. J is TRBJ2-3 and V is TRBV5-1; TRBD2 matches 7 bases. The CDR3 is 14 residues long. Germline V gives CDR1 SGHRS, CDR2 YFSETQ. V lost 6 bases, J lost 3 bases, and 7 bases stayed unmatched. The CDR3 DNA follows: TGCGCCAGCAATGGCGGGAGAGAAACAGATACGCAGTATTTT. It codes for CASNGGRETDTQYF.

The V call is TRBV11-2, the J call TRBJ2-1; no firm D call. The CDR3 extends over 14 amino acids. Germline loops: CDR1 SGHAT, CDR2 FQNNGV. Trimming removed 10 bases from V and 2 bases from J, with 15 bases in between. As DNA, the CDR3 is TGTGCCACCGGGCCTAGTTATCCCTACAATGAGCAGTTCTTC. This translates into CATGPSYPYNEQFF.

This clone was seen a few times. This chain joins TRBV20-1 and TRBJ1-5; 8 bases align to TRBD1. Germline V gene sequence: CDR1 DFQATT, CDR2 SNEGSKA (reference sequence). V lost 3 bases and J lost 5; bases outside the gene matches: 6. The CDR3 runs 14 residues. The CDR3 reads CSASRDRRYQPQHF. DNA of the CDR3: TGCAGTGCTAGTAGGGACAGGAGGTATCAGCCCCAGCATTTT.

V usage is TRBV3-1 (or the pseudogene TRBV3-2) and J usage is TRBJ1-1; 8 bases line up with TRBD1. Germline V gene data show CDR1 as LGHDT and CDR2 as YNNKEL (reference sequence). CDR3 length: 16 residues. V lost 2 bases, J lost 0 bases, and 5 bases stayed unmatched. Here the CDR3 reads CASSQSDRGMNTEAFF. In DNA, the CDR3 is TGTGCCAGCAGCCAATCCGACAGGGGTATGAACACTGAAGCTTTCTTT.

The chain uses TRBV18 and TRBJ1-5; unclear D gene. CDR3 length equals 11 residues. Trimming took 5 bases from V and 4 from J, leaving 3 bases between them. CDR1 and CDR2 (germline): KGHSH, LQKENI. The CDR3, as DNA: TGTGCCAGCTCATCTAATCAGCCCCAGCATTTT. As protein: CASSSNQPQHF. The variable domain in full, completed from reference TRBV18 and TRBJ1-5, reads NAGVMQNPRHLVRRRGQEARLRCSPMKGHSHVYWYRQLPEEGLKFMVYLQKENIIDESGMPKERFSAEFPKEGPSILRIQQVVRGDSAAYFCASSSNQPQHFGDGTRLSIL.

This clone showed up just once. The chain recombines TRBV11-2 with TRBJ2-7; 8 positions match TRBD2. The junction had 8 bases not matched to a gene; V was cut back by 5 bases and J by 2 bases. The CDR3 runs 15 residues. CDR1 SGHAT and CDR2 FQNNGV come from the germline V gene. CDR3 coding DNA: TGTGCCAGCAGCCCGGAGTCGGGAGGGGCCTACGAGCAGTACTTC. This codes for CASSPESGGAYEQYF.

The CDR3 loop reads CATSGNRGYSNQPQHF. The CDR3 coding sequence is TGTGCCACCAGCGGGAACAGGGGCTATAGCAATCAGCCCCAGCATTTT. V usage is TRBV15 and J usage is TRBJ1-5, with TRBD1 matching over 7 bases. V was pared by 5 bases and J by 0 bases, with 7 bases of the junction left unmatched. The CDR3 is made up of 16 amino acids. Per the germline V gene, CDR1 is LNHNV and CDR2 is YYDKDF (reference sequence).

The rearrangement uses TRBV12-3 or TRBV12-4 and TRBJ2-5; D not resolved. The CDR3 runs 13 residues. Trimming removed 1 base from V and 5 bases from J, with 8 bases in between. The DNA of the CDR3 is TGTGCCAGCAGTTTAGGGGCGCGGGAGACCCAGTACTTC. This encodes CASSLGARETQYF.

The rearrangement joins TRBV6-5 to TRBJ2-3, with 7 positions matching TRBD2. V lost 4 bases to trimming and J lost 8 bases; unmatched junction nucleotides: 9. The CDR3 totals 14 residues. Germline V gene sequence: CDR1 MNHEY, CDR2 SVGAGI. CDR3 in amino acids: CASSLGGGEFTQYF. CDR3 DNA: TGTGCCAGCAGTTTGGGGGGAGGGGAGTTTACGCAGTATTTT.